This record concerns one T cell receptor (beta chain) sequence. The antigen remains undetermined. The sample comes from a study of OX40 agonist ivuxolimab in advanced cancers. Profiling relied on immunoSEQ multiplex PCR, and the TCRdb table lists in-frame clones only, not all of them. Of 77,000 or so clones in the sample, about 93% were seen once. The CDR3 extends over 15 amino acids. Germline CDR1 MNHNY, CDR2 SVGAGI (reference sequence). Losses at the gene ends were 7 bases for V and 4 bases for J; bases not matched to a gene: 13. Study results and limitations: CD4+ and CD8+ blood T cells expanded clonally by week 6 at 0.1 to 3.0 mg/kg.

The receptor comes from an adult with an advanced solid tumor such as melanoma, head and neck, liver or kidney cancer. This specimen was CD4+ or CD8+ T cells sorted from blood, taken in a trial of the OX40 agonist ivuxolimab. The chain couples TRBV6-6 to TRBJ2-7, with 7 nucleotides matching TRBD1. The CDR3 region has the DNA TGTGCCAGCAAGAGAACAGGGGTCGGGGAATACGAGCAGTACTTC. It translates to CASKRTGVGEYEQYF.